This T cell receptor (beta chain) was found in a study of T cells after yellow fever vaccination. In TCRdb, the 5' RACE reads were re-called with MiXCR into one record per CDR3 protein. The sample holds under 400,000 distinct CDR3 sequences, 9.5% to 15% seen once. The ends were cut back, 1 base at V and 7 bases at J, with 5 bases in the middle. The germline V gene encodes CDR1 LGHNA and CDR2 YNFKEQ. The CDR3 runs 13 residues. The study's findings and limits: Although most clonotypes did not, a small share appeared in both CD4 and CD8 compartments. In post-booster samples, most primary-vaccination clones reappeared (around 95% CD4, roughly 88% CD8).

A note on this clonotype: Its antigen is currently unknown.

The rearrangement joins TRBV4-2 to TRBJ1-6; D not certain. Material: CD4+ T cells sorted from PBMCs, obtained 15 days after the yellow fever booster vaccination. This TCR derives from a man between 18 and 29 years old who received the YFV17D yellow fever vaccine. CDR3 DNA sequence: TGTGCCAGCAGCCAAGCGCCAAATTCACCCCTCCACTTT. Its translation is CASSQAPNSPLHF.